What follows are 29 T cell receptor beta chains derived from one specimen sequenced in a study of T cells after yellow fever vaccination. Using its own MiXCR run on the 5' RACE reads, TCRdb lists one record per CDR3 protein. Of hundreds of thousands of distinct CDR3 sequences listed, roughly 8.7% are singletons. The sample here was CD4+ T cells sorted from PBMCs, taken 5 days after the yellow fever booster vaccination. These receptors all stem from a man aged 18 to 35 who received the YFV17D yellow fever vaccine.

CDR3 loop: CASSYTGAADTQYF. CDR3 DNA: TGTGCCAGCAGCTACACTGGAGCTGCAGATACGCAGTATTTT. The genes are TRBV7-9 and TRBJ2-3; D is uncertain. The CDR3 consists of 14 residues. The V end lost 4 bases, the J end lost 4 bases, and 12 bases lay between the germline ends. Germline V gives CDR1 SEHNR, CDR2 FQNEAQ (reference sequence).

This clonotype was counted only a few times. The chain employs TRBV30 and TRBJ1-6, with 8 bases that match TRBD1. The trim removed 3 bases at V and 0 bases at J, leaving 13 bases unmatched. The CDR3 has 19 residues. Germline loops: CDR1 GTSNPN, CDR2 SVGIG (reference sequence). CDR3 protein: CAWRRGLGQGSSYNSPLHF. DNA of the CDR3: TGTGCCTGGAGAAGGGGGCTCGGACAGGGAAGCTCCTATAATTCACCCCTCCACTTT.

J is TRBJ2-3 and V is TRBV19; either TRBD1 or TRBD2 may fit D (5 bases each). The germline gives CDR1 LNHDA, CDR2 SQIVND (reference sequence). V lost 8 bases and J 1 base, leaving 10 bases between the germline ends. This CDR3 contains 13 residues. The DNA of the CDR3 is TGTGCCAGTGGGGGTTCGGGCACAGATACGCAGTATTTT. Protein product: CASGGSGTDTQYF.

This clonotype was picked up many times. CDR3 nucleotides: TGTGCCAGCAGCTTAGGACGCCGGGGGCCTGAAGCTTTCTTT. Translated: CASSLGRRGPEAFF. The chain is built from TRBV7-8 and TRBJ1-1; D may be TRBD1 (6 bases). V lost 1 base and J lost 6, with 12 bases in between. Germline V lookup: CDR1 SGHVS, CDR2 FQNEAQ. The CDR3 is 14 amino acids. Supplemented by reference TRBV7-8 and TRBJ1-1, the full variable domain reads GAGVSQSPRYKVAKRGQDVALRCDPISGHVSLFWYQQALGQGPEFLTYFQNEAQLDKSGLPSDRFFAERPEGSVSTLKIQRTQQEDSAVYLCASSLGRRGPEAFFGQGTRLTVV.

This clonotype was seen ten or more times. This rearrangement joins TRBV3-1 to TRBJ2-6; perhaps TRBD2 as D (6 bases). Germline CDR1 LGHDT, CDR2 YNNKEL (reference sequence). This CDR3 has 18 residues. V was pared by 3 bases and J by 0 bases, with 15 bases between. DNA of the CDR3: TGTGCCAGCAGCCACGGCTCGGGGGAGTCCTCTGGGGCCAACGTCCTGACTTTC. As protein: CASSHGSGESSGANVLTF.

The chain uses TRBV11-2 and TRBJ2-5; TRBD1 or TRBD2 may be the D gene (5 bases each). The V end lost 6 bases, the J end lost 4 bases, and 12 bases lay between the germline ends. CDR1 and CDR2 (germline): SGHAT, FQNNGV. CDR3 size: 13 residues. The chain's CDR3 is CASRRGLLETQYF. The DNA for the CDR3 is TGTGCCAGCAGGAGGGGTTTACTAGAGACCCAGTACTTC.

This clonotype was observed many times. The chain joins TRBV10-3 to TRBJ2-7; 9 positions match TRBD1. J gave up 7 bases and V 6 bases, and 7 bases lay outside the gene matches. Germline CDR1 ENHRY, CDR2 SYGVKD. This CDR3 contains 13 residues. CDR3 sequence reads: CAISPGQGAEQYV. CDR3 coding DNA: TGTGCCATCAGCCCGGGACAGGGTGCGGAGCAGTACGTC.

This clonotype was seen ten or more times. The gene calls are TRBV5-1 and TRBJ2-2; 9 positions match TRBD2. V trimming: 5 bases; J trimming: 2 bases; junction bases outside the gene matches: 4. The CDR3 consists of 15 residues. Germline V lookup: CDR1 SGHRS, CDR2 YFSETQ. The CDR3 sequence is CASSSTSGNTGELFF. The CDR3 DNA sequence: TGCGCCAGCAGTTCGACTAGCGGAAACACCGGGGAGCTGTTTTTT. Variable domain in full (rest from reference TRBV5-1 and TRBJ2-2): KAGVTQTPRYLIKTRGQQVTLSCSPISGHRSVSWYQQTPGQGLQFLFEYFSETQRNKGNFPGRFSGRQFSNSRSEMNVSTLELGDSALYLCASSSTSGNTGELFFGEGSRLTVL.

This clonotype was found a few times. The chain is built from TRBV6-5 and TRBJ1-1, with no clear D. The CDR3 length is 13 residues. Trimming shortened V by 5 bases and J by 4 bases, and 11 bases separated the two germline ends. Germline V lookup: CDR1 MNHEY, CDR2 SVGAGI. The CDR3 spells CASSRVWGTEAFF. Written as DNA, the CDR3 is TGTGCCAGCAGTCGGGTATGGGGCACTGAAGCTTTCTTT.

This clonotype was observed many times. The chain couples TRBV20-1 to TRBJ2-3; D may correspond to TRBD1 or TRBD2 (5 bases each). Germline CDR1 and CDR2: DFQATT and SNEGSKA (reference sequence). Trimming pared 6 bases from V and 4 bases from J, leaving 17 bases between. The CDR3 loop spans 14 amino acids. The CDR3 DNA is TGCAGTGCCCGGGACCCCCGGCGGGCAGATACGCAGTATTTT. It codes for CSARDPRRADTQYF.

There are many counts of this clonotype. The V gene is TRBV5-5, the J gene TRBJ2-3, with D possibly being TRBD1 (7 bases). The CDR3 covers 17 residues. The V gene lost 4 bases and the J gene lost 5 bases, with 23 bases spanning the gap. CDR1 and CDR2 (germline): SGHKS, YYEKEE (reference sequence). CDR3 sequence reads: CASSGRGGGGRGDTQYF. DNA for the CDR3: TGTGCCAGCAGCGGGCGAGGAGGAGGGGGCCGAGGAGATACGCAGTATTTT.

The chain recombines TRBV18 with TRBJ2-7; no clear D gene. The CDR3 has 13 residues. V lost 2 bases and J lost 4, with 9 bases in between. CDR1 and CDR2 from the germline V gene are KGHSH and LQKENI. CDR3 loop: CASSPTAAYEQYF. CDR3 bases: TGTGCCAGCTCACCAACGGCAGCTTACGAGCAGTACTTC.

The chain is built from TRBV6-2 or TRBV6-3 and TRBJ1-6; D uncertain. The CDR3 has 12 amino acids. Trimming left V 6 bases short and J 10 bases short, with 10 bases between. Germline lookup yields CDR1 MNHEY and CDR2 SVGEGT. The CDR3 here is CASRLYGSPLHF. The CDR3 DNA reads TGTGCCAGCAGGCTATATGGCTCACCCCTCCACTTT.

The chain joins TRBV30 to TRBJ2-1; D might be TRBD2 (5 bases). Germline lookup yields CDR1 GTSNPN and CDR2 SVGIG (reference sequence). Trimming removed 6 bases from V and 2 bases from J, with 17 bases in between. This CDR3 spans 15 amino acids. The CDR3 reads CACLFTGSPYNEQFF. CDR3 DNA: TGTGCCTGCCTCTTTACGGGGTCCCCCTACAATGAGCAGTTCTTC.

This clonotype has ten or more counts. The CDR3 DNA reads as TGCGCCAGCAGCTTGCGGGAAGCTAACTATGGCTACACCTTC. Residues: CASSLREANYGYTF. The chain couples TRBV5-1 to TRBJ1-2; no reliable D call. Germline V gene lookup returns CDR1 SGHRS and CDR2 YFSETQ. V lost 1 base, J lost 0 bases, and 7 bases lay in between. This CDR3 spans 14 amino acids.

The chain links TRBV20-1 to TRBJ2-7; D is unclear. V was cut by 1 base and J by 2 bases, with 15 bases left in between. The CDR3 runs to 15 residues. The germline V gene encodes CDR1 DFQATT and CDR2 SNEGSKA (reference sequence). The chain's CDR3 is CSARAPVGETYEQYF. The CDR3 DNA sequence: TGCAGTGCTAGAGCCCCTGTCGGTGAGACCTACGAGCAGTACTTC.

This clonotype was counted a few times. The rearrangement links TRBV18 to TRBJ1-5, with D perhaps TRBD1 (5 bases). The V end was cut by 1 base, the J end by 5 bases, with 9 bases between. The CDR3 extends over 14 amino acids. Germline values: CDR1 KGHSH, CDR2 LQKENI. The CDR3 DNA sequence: TGTGCCAGCTCACCACGGGACGGCTATCAGCCCCAGCATTTT. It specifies CASSPRDGYQPQHF. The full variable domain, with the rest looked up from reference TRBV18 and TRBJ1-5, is NAGVMQNPRHLVRRRGQEARLRCSPMKGHSHVYWYRQLPEEGLKFMVYLQKENIIDESGMPKERFSAEFPKEGPSILRIQQVVRGDSAAYFCASSPRDGYQPQHFGDGTRLSIL.

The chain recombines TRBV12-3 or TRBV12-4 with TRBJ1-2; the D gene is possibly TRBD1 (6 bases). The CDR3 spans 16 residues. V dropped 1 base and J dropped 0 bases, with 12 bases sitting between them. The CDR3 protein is CASSLGGRTANYGYTF. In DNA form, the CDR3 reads TGTGCCAGCAGTTTAGGGGGGCGAACCGCTAACTATGGCTACACCTTC.

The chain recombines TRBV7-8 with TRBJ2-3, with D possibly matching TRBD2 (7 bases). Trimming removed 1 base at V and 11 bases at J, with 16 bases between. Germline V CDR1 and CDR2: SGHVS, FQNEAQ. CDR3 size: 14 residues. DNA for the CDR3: TGTGCCAGCAGCTTAGAGGCGGGGGCTGTTAGGCAGTATTTT. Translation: CASSLEAGAVRQYF.

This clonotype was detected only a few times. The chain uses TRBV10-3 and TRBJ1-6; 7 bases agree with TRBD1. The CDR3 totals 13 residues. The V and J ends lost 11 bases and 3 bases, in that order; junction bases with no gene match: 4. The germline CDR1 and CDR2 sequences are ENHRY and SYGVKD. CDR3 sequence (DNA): TGTGCCGCGGGGGACAGCTATAATTCACCCCTCCACTTT. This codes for CAAGDSYNSPLHF.

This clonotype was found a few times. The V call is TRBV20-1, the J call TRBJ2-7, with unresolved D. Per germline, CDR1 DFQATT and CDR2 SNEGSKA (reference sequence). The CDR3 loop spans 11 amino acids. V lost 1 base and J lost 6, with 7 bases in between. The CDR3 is CSARADVEQYF. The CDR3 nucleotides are TGCAGTGCTAGAGCGGATGTCGAGCAGTACTTC.

This CDR3 reads CASRRGRTGDHEQYF. In DNA form, the CDR3 reads TGTGCCAGCAGACGGGGGAGGACAGGGGACCACGAGCAGTACTTC. The chain has TRBV11-2 and TRBJ2-7; 9 bases map to TRBD1. J lost 5 bases, V lost 6 bases, and 11 bases had no gene match. Germline CDR1 SGHAT, CDR2 FQNNGV. This CDR3 contains 15 residues.

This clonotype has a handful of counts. The CDR3 sequence is CASSGTGQGNTEAFF. The DNA of the CDR3 is TGTGCCAGCAGTGGGACCGGACAGGGGAACACTGAAGCTTTCTTT. The chain carries TRBV9 and TRBJ1-1; TRBD1 aligns across 8 bases. Germline values: CDR1 SGDLS, CDR2 YYNGEE. Trimming cost V 5 bases and J 1 base; bases outside gene matches: 7. The CDR3 consists of 15 residues.

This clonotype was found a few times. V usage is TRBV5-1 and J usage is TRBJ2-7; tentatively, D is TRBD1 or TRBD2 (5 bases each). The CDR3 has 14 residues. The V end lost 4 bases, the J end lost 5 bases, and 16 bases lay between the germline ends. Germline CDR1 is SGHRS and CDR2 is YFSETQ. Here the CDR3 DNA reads TGCGCCAGCAGCCCCGGGACCCCCGGACACGAGCAGTACTTC. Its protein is CASSPGTPGHEQYF.

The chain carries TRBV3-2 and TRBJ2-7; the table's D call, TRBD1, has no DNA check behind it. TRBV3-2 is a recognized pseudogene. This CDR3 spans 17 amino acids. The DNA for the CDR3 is TGTGCCAGCAGCCAAGCCCGAGGGTCCGGGGGCGACTACGAGCAGTACGTC. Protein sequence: CASSQARGSGGDYEQYV.

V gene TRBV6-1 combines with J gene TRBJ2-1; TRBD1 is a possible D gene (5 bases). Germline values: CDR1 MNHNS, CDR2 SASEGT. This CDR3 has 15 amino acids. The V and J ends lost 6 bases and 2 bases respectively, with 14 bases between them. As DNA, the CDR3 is TGTGCCAGCAGCCTCGATGGGGCCGCCTACAATGAGCAGTTCTTC. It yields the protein CASSLDGAAYNEQFF.

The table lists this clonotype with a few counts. In nucleotides, the CDR3 is TGCAGCGTAGCCTTGACAGGGAATAATTCACCCCTCCACTTT. Its protein is CSVALTGNNSPLHF. This chain links TRBV29-1 with TRBJ1-6; 7 bases fit TRBD1. This CDR3 contains 14 residues. The V segment lost 6 bases and the J segment 5 bases; nucleotides outside the gene matches: 7. Germline assignment: CDR1 SQVTM and CDR2 ANQGSEA.

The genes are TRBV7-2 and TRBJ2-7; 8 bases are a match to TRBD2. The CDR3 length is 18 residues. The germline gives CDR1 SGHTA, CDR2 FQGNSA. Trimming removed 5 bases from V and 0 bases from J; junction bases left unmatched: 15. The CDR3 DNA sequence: TGTGCCAGCAGCCCAAGTAGCGGGACGAACATCTTCTCCTACGAGCAGTACTTC. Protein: CASSPSSGTNIFSYEQYF.

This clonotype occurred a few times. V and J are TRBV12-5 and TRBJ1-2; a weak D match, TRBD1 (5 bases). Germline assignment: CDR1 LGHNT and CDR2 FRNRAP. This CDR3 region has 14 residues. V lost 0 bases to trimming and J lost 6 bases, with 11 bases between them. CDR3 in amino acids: CASGLVLRVDGYTF. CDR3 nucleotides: TGTGCTAGTGGTTTGGTACTCAGGGTCGATGGCTACACCTTC. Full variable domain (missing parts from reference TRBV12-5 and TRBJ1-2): DARVTQTPRHKVTEMGQEVTMRCQPILGHNTVFWYRQTMMQGLELLAYFRNRAPLDDSGMPKDRFSAEMPDATLATLKIQPSEPRDSAVYFCASGLVLRVDGYTFGSGTRLTVV.